Listed below are T cell receptor beta chains from one sample, sequenced in a study of blood T cell repertoires in COVID-19. Method: immunoSEQ multiplex PCR; TCRdb's copy keeps in-frame clones and lacks some. There are about 51,000 clones in the sample; around 86% occur only once, and roughly 13% lies in the top ten. The sequenced material came from peripheral blood. The receptors come from a human donor with acute or convalescent COVID-19. The donor label of this sample is uncertain. CDR3s include the opening cysteine and the closing phenylalanine or tryptophan. The D gene is left open where the match is weak. Size is stated for part of the rows, as once, few or many counts, or as a class when the clone is expanded.

d_call	clone_size	v_call	j_call	cdr3_nt	cdr3_aa
TRBD2	-	TRBV28	TRBJ2-1	TGTGCCAGCAGTTTTACCGGGACTAGCGGGAGGATGTTTAATGAGCAGTTCTTC	CASSFTGTSGRMFNEQFF
-	-	TRBV19	TRBJ2-1	TGTGCCAGTAGTCGGGGGAGGAGCTCCTACAATGAGCAGTTCTTC	CASSRGRSSYNEQFF
TRBD1	-	TRBV28	TRBJ1-2	TGTGCCAGCAGCCTTTTGTCCACGGGACAGGGAAACGGCTACACCTTC	CASSLLSTGQGNGYTF
TRBD2	-	TRBV29-1	TRBJ2-3	TGCAGCGTTGGACTAGCCCGCACAGATACGCAGTATTTT	CSVGLARTDTQYF
-	-	TRBV11-2	TRBJ2-3	TGTGCCAGCAGCCTCAGTCGGGGGAGTAGCGATACGCAGTATTTT	CASSLSRGSSDTQYF
-	-	TRBV6-2/TRBV6-3	TRBJ2-3	TGTGCCAGCAGTCAATCGCTGTGGGGGGCAGATACGCAGTATTTT	CASSQSLWGADTQYF
-	-	TRBV27	TRBJ2-7	TGTGCCAGCAGTTTTTTAGCGGTGAGCTCCTACGAGCAGTACTTC	CASSFLAVSSYEQYF
TRBD2	-	TRBV2	TRBJ2-1	TGTGCCAGCAGTTCCCCCCGGGGTAGCGGGAGGTCGTACAATGAGCAGTTCTTC	CASSSPRGSGRSYNEQFF
TRBD1	-	TRBV11-2	TRBJ2-3	TGTGCCAGCACCGACCGGGACAGACACGATACGCAGTATTTT	CASTDRDRHDTQYF
-	-	TRBV7-2	TRBJ1-1	TGTGCCAGCAGCTTATCCCCGTACTCGAACACTGAAGCTTTCTTT	CASSLSPYSNTEAFF
-	-	TRBV11-2	TRBJ1-4	TGTGCCAGCAGCTTCGGACAGACTTTTAATGAAAAACTGTTTTTT	CASSFGQTFNEKLFF
-	-	TRBV21-1	TRBJ2-1	TGTGCCAGCAGCAAAGAGGGTAGGGCTAGCGGGGGGCCCTCCTACAATGAGCAGTTCTTC	CASSKEGRASGGPSYNEQFF
-	few	TRBV3-1/TRBV3-2	TRBJ1-5	TGTGCCAGCAGCCAAGGGGGAGGGGTTTGGCAGCCCCAGCATTTT	CASSQGGGVWQPQHF
TRBD1	-	TRBV3-1/TRBV3-2	TRBJ2-7	TGTGCCAGCAGCCTTTCGGGACAGATCTACGAGCAGTACTTC	CASSLSGQIYEQYF
TRBD2	few	TRBV2	TRBJ2-7	TGTGCCAGCAGTGTTGGACTAGCAGACGAGCAGTACTTC	CASSVGLADEQYF
-	-	TRBV19	TRBJ1-2	TGTGCCAGTAGTATCCCTAGGGGTTTAAAGAATGGCTACACCTTC	CASSIPRGLKNGYTF
TRBD1	-	TRBV6-5	TRBJ2-7	TGTGCCAGCAGCTCCGGGACAGGGCGCGCCTACGAGCAGTACTTC	CASSSGTGRAYEQYF
-	once	TRBV4-1	TRBJ2-1	TGCGCCAGCAGCCAAGAGGGACTGGTGCAGTTCTTC	CASSQEGLVQFF
-	-	TRBV30	TRBJ1-1	TGTGCCTGGAACTTTCCCACTGAAGCTTTCTTT	CAWNFPTEAFF